Below are 5 T cell receptor beta chains sequenced from a single sample in a study of blood T cells in healthy people across ages (dated by TCRdb to about 2015). Libraries were made using 5' RACE. Instrument used: Illumina HiSeq 2500. A second 7 to 11 cycle PCR used a sample-barcoded 5' primer and a J-beta primer mix. The public reads were reprocessed in TCRdb via fastp at Q25 and MiXCR, keeping in-frame beta chains. When rows share a CDR3 protein, they turn into one entry using the most common DNA and genes. The sample contains hundreds of thousands of distinct CDR3 sequences, around 20% of them found a single time. The top ten hold 3% to 4.5% of the sample. The source material was blood. The receptors were gathered from a man in his 70s in good health.

In regard to this clonotype: Sequence at one end of the junction differs from germline and may be a read error. This chain links TRBV3-1 with TRBJ2-5; possibly TRBD2 for D (5 bases). The CDR3 is made up of 16 amino acids. CDR1 is LGHDT and CDR2 is YNNKEL in the germline V gene (reference sequence). The CDR3 nucleotides read TGTGTCAGCAGCCAAGCTTTAAGCGGCAGCAAAGAGACCCAGTACTTC. This encodes CVSSQALSGSKETQYF.

Comments on this clonotype: This may be a read error, as it is one base from a much larger clone. The chain couples TRBV12-3 or TRBV12-4 to TRBJ1-1; 7 nucleotides match TRBD1. There are 14 residues in the CDR3. The CDR3 DNA reads as TGTCCCAGCAGTCCCGGGACAGTGAACACTGAAGCTTTCTTT. It yields the protein CPSSPGTVNTEAFF.

This clonotype was detected a few times. The rearrangement uses TRBV5-1 and TRBJ2-4, with 10 bases that match TRBD2. Germline CDR1 is SGHRS and CDR2 is YFSETQ. The CDR3 loop spans 18 amino acids. The junction had 10 bases not matched to a gene; V was cut back by 4 bases and J by 0 bases. The CDR3 DNA reads TGCGCCAGCAGCCAGGGACTAGCGAACACTAAAGCCAAAAACATTCAGTACTTC. This encodes CASSQGLANTKAKNIQYF.

V usage is TRBV6-1 and J usage is TRBJ1-2; 9 nucleotides line up with TRBD1. The V and J ends lost 7 bases and 5 bases, in that order; junction bases with no gene match: 2. Germline CDR1 MNHNS, CDR2 SASEGT. This CDR3 comprises 12 residues. CDR3 bases: TGTGCCAGCACCGGGACAGGGTATGGCTACACCTTC. It codes for CASTGTGYGYTF.

This clonotype was detected a few times. The chain couples TRBV2 to TRBJ1-2; D is perhaps TRBD1 (6 bases). CDR1 is SNHLY, CDR2 FYNNEI, per germline. The length of the CDR3 is 15 residues. Trimming shortened V by 0 bases and J by 9 bases, and 17 bases separated the two germline ends. CDR3 amino acids: CASSEALWTDLRYTF. Here the CDR3 DNA reads TGTGCCAGCAGTGAAGCGCTTTGGACAGACCTGCGCTACACCTTC.